Listed below are T cell receptor beta chains from one sample, sequenced in a study of OX40 agonist ivuxolimab in advanced cancers. Sequencing used immunoSEQ multiplex PCR; TCRdb keeps in-frame clones, though not all of them. This sample yields tens of thousands of clones, of which approximately 78% are seen a single time; 0.85% to 1.3% belongs to the top ten. The sample in question was CD4+ or CD8+ T cells sorted from blood, obtained in a trial of the OX40 agonist ivuxolimab. These receptors came from an adult with an advanced solid tumor such as melanoma, head and neck, liver or kidney cancer. Each CDR3 is given without its conserved first and last residue. Fields, in order: J gene, V gene, clone size, CDR3 protein. The size field is filled for only some rows; it gives once, few, many or a size class.

TRBJ2-7 TRBV7-9 once ASSRGQSGNYEQY
TRBJ2-6 TRBV4-1 - ASSPDRTGTLSGANVLT
TRBJ2-7 TRBV19 few ASSEGQVSYEQY
TRBJ1-6 TRBV2 - ASKGQDYNSPLH
TRBJ1-1 TRBV6-5 - ASRINTEAF
TRBJ2-3 TRBV19 once ASSLSGQGRNTQY
TRBJ2-1 TRBV2 - ASKIQGFGYNEQF
TRBJ1-1 TRBV18 - ASSPGDGNTEAF
TRBJ2-3 TRBV5-1 - ASSPTSGGTSTDTQY
TRBJ2-5 TRBV5-4 - ASSLGRGRPGQETQY
TRBJ2-2 TRBV7-8 once ASSPGQDTGELF
TRBJ2-2 TRBV7-9 - ASSLGGRNWDTGELF
TRBJ1-1 TRBV5-1 - ASSLALEGTEAF
TRBJ2-7 TRBV7-9 - ASSLDPREQY
TRBJ1-5 TRBV6-1 - AISESSLSNQPQH
TRBJ1-3 TRBV7-2 - ASSLRGAIGNTIY
TRBJ2-3 TRBV9 - ASSSTQGRDTQY
TRBJ2-7 TRBV27 - ASSPTQGNYEQY
TRBJ1-2 TRBV18 - ASSPLPWTGEGGYT
TRBJ2-6 TRBV5-1 - ASSFTSSGANVPT
TRBJ1-3 TRBV11-2 - ASSLDLSSGNTIY
TRBJ1-5 TRBV11-3 - ASSPKLQGSNQPQH
TRBJ2-1 TRBV10-1 - ASSDYSGGINEQF
TRBJ2-5 TRBV11-2 - ASSWTAGKETQY
TRBJ2-1 TRBV27 - ASSPPPLAGGLNEQF
TRBJ2-2 TRBV11-3 - ASSPLSVHNTGELF
TRBJ1-2 TRBV6-6 medium-sized ASRTGQNYGYT
TRBJ2-5 TRBV10-3 - AIGLQAQETQY
TRBJ1-2 TRBV6-1 - ASSEALGGRGSGYT
TRBJ1-1 TRBV5-8 - ASSAWTGILNTEAF
TRBJ2-4 TRBV7-9 - ASSPGDASAKNIQY
TRBJ1-4 TRBV18 - ASSRSRGEEKLF
TRBJ2-2 TRBV29-1 - SVRAGELF
TRBJ1-1 TRBV28 once ASSLTDRTEAF
TRBJ1-2 TRBV18 - ASSPDRGNYGYT
TRBJ1-6 TRBV7-8 - ASSLVSGTAYNSPLH
TRBJ2-7 TRBV5-3 once ASSLYGGGTYEQY
TRBJ1-3 TRBV5-1 - ASSPRAAPTSSGNTIY
TRBJ1-2 TRBV19 - ASTQRDRVNYGYT
TRBJ2-7 TRBV11-2 - ASSLARDRGRDEY
TRBJ1-2 TRBV5-4 - ASSLGSGWGIQGYT
TRBJ2-3 TRBV10-1 - ASRRQGADTQY
TRBJ1-3 TRBV11-2 few ASRPIPGGPGNTIY
TRBJ2-7 TRBV9 - ASSPSGPTQGYEQY
TRBJ2-1 TRBV6-1 - ASRPGLAGGDEQF
TRBJ1-4 TRBV7-8 - ASSPHPPEKLF
TRBJ2-5 TRBV10-2 - ASSEPLSEETQY
TRBJ2-2 TRBV4-1 - ASSHTKGAANTGELF
TRBJ2-7 TRBV27 - ASSSPGQGLHEQY